The 30 T cell receptor beta chains given below trace back to one sample, sequenced in a study of molecular identifiers for immune sequencing clone quantification. From the PCR reads, TCRdb called clonotypes with MiXCR, one entry per CDR3 protein. The sample lists about 640,000 distinct CDR3 sequences, just under 20% occurring once. Sequencing was performed on naive CD8+ T cells from blood, with Jurkat cell RNA spiked in. Sample subset: FACS-sorted CD8+CD4-CCR7+CD45RA+ naive T cells. The receptors were sampled from a human donor in good health. Some libraries in this study had Jurkat cell RNA spiked in.

This clonotype was recorded at least ten times. The chain links TRBV28 to TRBJ2-7; 10 positions agree with TRBD2. This CDR3 is 19 amino acids long. With V trimmed by 5 bases and J by 2 bases, 18 bases remained unmatched. Germline lookup yields CDR1 MDHEN and CDR2 SYDVKM. The CDR3 DNA is TGTGCCAGCAGTCTCTCCTCCTTCCTAGCGGGAGCCCCCCCCTACGAGCAGTACTTC. It is translated as CASSLSSFLAGAPPYEQYF.

This clonotype came up once. It may be a read error: a sequence one base away is much more abundant. The V call is TRBV28, the J call TRBJ1-5, with 11 bases matching TRBD1. Germline assignment: CDR1 MDHEN and CDR2 SYDVKM. Germline trimming cut 4 bases from V and 6 bases from J; bases unmatched to any gene: 8. The CDR3 loop spans 16 amino acids. The DNA for the CDR3 is TGTGCCAGCAGTTCTTCCCGGGACAGGGGGGGTCAGCCCCAGCATTTT. Translating it yields CASSSSRDRGGQPQHF.

In this sample, this clonotype turned up many times. V and J are TRBV12-3 or TRBV12-4 and TRBJ2-3; TRBD2 agrees at 12 bases. The CDR3 spans 17 residues. Trimming took 5 bases from V and 2 from J; bases not matched to a gene: 8. The CDR3 reads CASSDPLAGGPTDTQYF. In nucleotides, the CDR3 is TGTGCCAGCAGTGACCCACTAGCGGGGGGCCCCACAGATACGCAGTATTTT.

For the CDR3, the DNA is TGTGCCAGCAGCTCGGGACTAGCGGGAGTTCACTCCTACGAGCAGTACTTC. It codes for CASSSGLAGVHSYEQYF. This chain connects TRBV13 to TRBJ2-7; TRBD2 matches at 14 bases. The CDR3 consists of 17 residues. Germline V CDR1 and CDR2: PRHDT, FYEKMQ (reference sequence). With V trimmed by 4 bases and J by 0 bases, 5 bases remained unmatched.

The genes are TRBV6-5 and TRBJ2-7; a weak D match, TRBD1 (5 bases). Germline CDR1 is MNHEY and CDR2 is SVGAGI. V was pared by 2 bases and J by 7 bases, with 21 bases between. The CDR3 has 16 residues. This chain's CDR3 is CASSYRPVVGRQEQYF. CDR3 DNA sequence: TGTGCCAGCAGTTACCGGCCCGTTGTGGGGCGGCAGGAGCAGTACTTC.

This clonotype was seen repeatedly, ten times or more. The chain combines TRBV6-5 with TRBJ2-1; possible D gene TRBD2, 7 bases. Trimming cost V 0 bases and J 6 bases, with 9 bases left between them. This CDR3 region has 14 residues. Germline V CDR1 and CDR2: MNHEY, SVGAGI. CDR3 bases: TGTGCCAGCAGTTACTCAAGGGGGGGCAATGAGCAGTTCTTC. Amino acids: CASSYSRGGNEQFF.

This chain links TRBV4-3 with TRBJ1-1, with 12 bases that match TRBD1. In germline, CDR1 is LGHNA, CDR2 YSLEER. Trimming removed 5 bases from V and 1 base from J; junction bases left unmatched: 8. The CDR3 sequence is 17 residues long. In DNA, the CDR3 is TGCGCCAGCAGCTTGGGGACAGGGGGCGCGGGGAACACTGAAGCTTTCTTT. Translation gives CASSLGTGGAGNTEAFF.

Comment on this clonotype: This may be a read error, as it is one base from a much larger clone. The genes are TRBV21-1 and TRBJ1-1; TRBD1 is taken as the D call from the table, unchecked against the DNA. TRBV21-1 corresponds to a pseudogene. This CDR3 has 16 amino acids. The chain's CDR3 is CAGSKWRTFMNTEAFF. DNA of the CDR3: TGTGCCGGCAGCAAATGGCGGACATTCATGAACACTGAAGCTTTCTTT.

This clonotype was recorded a few times. This sequence joins TRBV12-3 or TRBV12-4 and TRBJ2-7; D is tentatively TRBD1 or TRBD2 (6 bases each). Trimming took 3 bases from V and 5 from J, leaving 14 bases between them. The CDR3 is made up of 14 amino acids. CDR3 DNA sequence: TGTGCCAGCAGTTTTCATGGGGGGCTGGACGAGCAGTACTTC. Translation: CASSFHGGLDEQYF.

This clonotype was counted at least ten times. The rearrangement joins TRBV28 to TRBJ2-1; D may be TRBD1 (5 bases). CDR3 length equals 16 residues. The germline V gene encodes CDR1 MDHEN and CDR2 SYDVKM. V gave up 6 bases and J gave up 1 base, with 16 bases separating them. The CDR3 region has the DNA TGTGCCAGCAGCGCCTACAGGTCCCTGTCCTACAATGAGCAGTTCTTC. Encoded protein: CASSAYRSLSYNEQFF. The full variable domain, with the rest looked up from reference TRBV28 and TRBJ2-1, is DVKVTQSSRYLVKRTGEKVFLECVQDMDHENMFWYRQDPGLGLRLIYFSYDVKMKEKGDIPEGYSVSREKKERFSLILESASTNQTSMYLCASSAYRSLSYNEQFFGPGTRLTVL.

This clonotype has more than one count but fewer than ten. CDR3 amino acids: CASSLELAGDGGVYNEQFF. CDR3 sequence (DNA): TGTGCCAGCAGCTTAGAACTAGCGGGAGACGGCGGGGTATACAATGAGCAGTTCTTC. The V gene is TRBV7-9, the J gene TRBJ2-1; 11 nucleotides match TRBD2. The CDR3 is 19 residues long. After removal of 1 base from V and 4 bases from J, the junction contained 12 bases not matched to a gene. Germline V gene lookup returns CDR1 SEHNR and CDR2 FQNEAQ (reference sequence).

This clonotype showed up just once. A read error may explain this, as a much larger clone is one base away. This sequence joins TRBV4-1 and TRBJ1-1; D is ambiguous. V lost 1 base to trimming and J lost 7 bases, with 19 bases between them. The CDR3 has 16 residues. The germline V gene encodes CDR1 MGHRA and CDR2 YSYEKL. The CDR3 protein is CASSQGRSMDHIEAFF. As DNA, the CDR3 is TGCGCCAGCAGCCAAGGTCGTAGTATGGACCACATTGAAGCTTTCTTT.

The V call is TRBV19, the J call TRBJ2-3, with 8 bases aligning to TRBD1. This CDR3 region has 11 residues. Per the germline V gene, CDR1 is LNHDA and CDR2 is SQIVND (reference sequence). V was pared by 7 bases and J by 10 bases, with 4 bases of the junction left unmatched. CDR3 nucleotide sequence: TGTGCCAGTACTTCAGGGGGCTCGCAGTATTTT. Its translation is CASTSGGSQYF.

In the case of this clonotype: A much larger clone is a single base away; this may be a read error. V gene TRBV7-3 combines with J gene TRBJ2-3, with 9 nucleotides matching TRBD2. Germline CDR1 and CDR2: SGHTA and FQGTGA. This CDR3 has 16 amino acids. In DNA form, the CDR3 reads TGTACCAGCAGCTTAATGGCGGGAGGGCCGAAGGATACGCAGTATTTT. It codes for CTSSLMAGGPKDTQYF.

The chain is built from TRBV21-1 and TRBJ2-7; the table's TRBD1 call for D was not verified on the DNA. TRBV21-1 is a pseudogene locus. The CDR3 sequence is 14 residues long. The CDR3 bases are TGTGCCAGCAGCAATCGGGGGTGGAGGTATGAGCAGTACTTC. Translated, it gives CASSNRGWRYEQYF.

This clonotype was observed a few times. The chain has TRBV20-1 and TRBJ1-2; no definite D call. CDR3 length: 13 residues. Deletions cut 3 bases from V and 7 bases from J, with 15 bases between. Per germline, CDR1 DFQATT and CDR2 SNEGSKA (reference sequence). The CDR3 sequence is CSARDPSASGYTF. The CDR3 nucleotides read TGCAGTGCTAGGGATCCTTCGGCCTCTGGCTACACCTTC.

For this clonotype: A much larger clone sits a single nucleotide away, making a read error possible. Because it lacks the conserved phenylalanine or tryptophan at the end, this CDR3 is likely a read error. The chain links TRBV7-9 to TRBJ2-7, with no clear D. Germline CDR1 reads SEHNR; CDR2 reads FQNEAQ (reference sequence). Trimming pared 8 bases from V and 0 bases from J, leaving 14 bases between. The CDR3 covers 14 residues. CDR3 in DNA: TGTGCCAGCTCCGCGAGTGGAAACTCCTACGAGCAGTACTCC. This encodes CASSASGNSYEQYS.

About this clonotype: A clone one base away is much larger, so this may be a read error. This chain joins TRBV7-2 and TRBJ2-1; tentative D call: TRBD1 (6 bases). Germline CDR1 SGHTA, CDR2 FQGNSA. This CDR3 is 13 amino acids long. CDR3 nucleotides: TGTGCCAGCAGCTCCCGGGACATCAATGAGCAGCTCTTC. Translation: CASSSRDINEQLF.

The V and J genes are TRBV12-3 or TRBV12-4 and TRBJ2-2, with D uncertain. The CDR3 contains 15 residues. V lost 6 bases and J lost 1, with 12 bases in between. The CDR3 sequence: CASSPLWQNTGELFF. The CDR3 region has the DNA TGTGCCAGCAGCCCCCTGTGGCAGAACACCGGGGAGCTGTTTTTT.

This clonotype has at least ten counts. This chain uses TRBV12-3 or TRBV12-4 with TRBJ1-5, with TRBD1 matching over 9 bases. The CDR3 sequence is 15 residues long. V trimming: 3 bases; J trimming: 5 bases; junction bases outside the gene matches: 5. The CDR3 is CASSFYGQGYQPQHF. DNA for the CDR3: TGTGCCAGCAGTTTTTACGGACAGGGGTATCAGCCCCAGCATTTT.

This clonotype has at least ten counts. The CDR3 DNA reads as TGCGCCAGCAGCCAAGACGTACGAGGCCCTTCACCCCTCCACTTT. This translates into CASSQDVRGPSPLHF. The chain links TRBV4-3 to TRBJ1-6; no firm D call. The length of the CDR3 is 15 residues. V lost 0 bases to trimming and J lost 9 bases, with 12 bases between them. Germline lookup yields CDR1 LGHNA and CDR2 YSLEER.

This clonotype was seen ten or more times. The chain employs TRBV7-2 and TRBJ1-6, with a weak D call TRBD1 (5 bases). V was shortened by 3 bases and J by 2 bases, with 20 bases between the two germline ends. This CDR3 is 19 amino acids long. Germline V CDR1 and CDR2: SGHTA, FQGNSA. CDR3 amino acids: CASSFTGDPDHPYNSPLHF. Here the CDR3 DNA reads TGTGCCAGCAGCTTCACCGGGGACCCCGACCACCCCTATAATTCACCCCTCCACTTT.

This clonotype has a count of ten or more. V is TRBV7-9 and J is TRBJ2-1; D is undetermined. Germline V CDR1 and CDR2: SEHNR, FQNEAQ (reference sequence). The CDR3 length is 16 residues. V dropped 2 bases and J dropped 5 bases, with 16 bases sitting between them. CDR3 amino acids: CASSLQMTGTHNEQFF. The CDR3 DNA is TGTGCCAGCAGCTTACAGATGACCGGCACCCACAATGAGCAGTTCTTC.

The chain links TRBV6-2 or TRBV6-3 to TRBJ2-5; D remains unclear. Trimming took 6 bases from V and 3 from J, leaving 8 bases between them. CDR3 length: 12 amino acids. Germline lookup yields CDR1 MNHEY and CDR2 SVGEGT. DNA of the CDR3: TGTGCCAGCAGCATTTTTAAAGAGACCCAGTACTTC. Translated: CASSIFKETQYF.

This clonotype was seen ten or more times. V gene TRBV7-9 combines with J gene TRBJ1-1, with D unclear. This CDR3 contains 14 residues. The germline V gene has CDR1 SEHNR and CDR2 FQNEAQ (reference sequence). V shed 0 bases and J shed 4 bases, with 9 bases lying between them. The CDR3 loop reads CASSLARMSTEAFF. The CDR3 DNA reads TGTGCCAGCAGCTTAGCGCGTATGAGCACTGAAGCTTTCTTT.

This clonotype was recorded many times. This chain joins TRBV4-3 and TRBJ1-4, with D uncertain. The CDR3 runs 16 residues. The germline V gene has CDR1 LGHNA and CDR2 YSLEER. Trimming took 0 bases from V and 1 from J, leaving 9 bases between them. The CDR3 coding sequence is TGCGCCAGCAGCCAAGATCGCGGGTTAACTAATGAAAAACTGTTTTTT. Its translation: CASSQDRGLTNEKLFF.

This clonotype was recorded many times. The chain employs TRBV7-9 and TRBJ2-7, with D perhaps matching TRBD1 (6 bases). CDR3 size: 15 residues. The V gene's germline CDR1 is SEHNR and CDR2 FQNEAQ (reference sequence). V was shortened by 4 bases and J by 0 bases, with 13 bases between the two germline ends. The DNA of the CDR3 is TGTGCCAGCAGCTCCACAGGGTGGAGCTCCTACGAGCAGTACTTC. It specifies CASSSTGWSSYEQYF.

This clonotype was counted at least ten times. The V gene is TRBV24-1, the J gene TRBJ2-1, with 8 bases identical to TRBD2. Germline V lookup: CDR1 KGHDR, CDR2 SFDVKD. The CDR3 runs to 18 residues. Losses at the gene ends were 2 bases for V and 0 bases for J; bases not matched to a gene: 8. CDR3 DNA sequence: TGTGCCACCAGTGATTGGAGTAGCGGGGAAAGCTCCTACAATGAGCAGTTCTTC. Protein sequence: CATSDWSSGESSYNEQFF.

This clonotype appeared many times. This chain uses TRBV7-9 with TRBJ1-1; tentatively, D is TRBD1 (6 bases). This CDR3 comprises 12 residues. With 1 base removed from V and 12 bases from J, the gap between germline ends came to 12 bases. In germline, CDR1 is SEHNR, CDR2 FQNEAQ (reference sequence). The CDR3: CASSLGTVESFF. The CDR3 DNA is TGTGCCAGCAGCTTAGGGACAGTCGAATCTTTCTTT.

This clonotype was observed a handful of times. J is TRBJ2-3 and V is TRBV20-1, with 12 nucleotides matching TRBD2. Germline V gene data show CDR1 as DFQATT and CDR2 as SNEGSKA (reference sequence). The V and J ends lost 6 bases and 2 bases, in that order; junction bases with no gene match: 9. The CDR3 sequence is 16 residues long. In DNA form, the CDR3 reads TGCAGTGCCCGGGAGACTAGCGGGGGTTACACAGATACGCAGTATTTT. Its protein is CSARETSGGYTDTQYF.